This entry describes one T cell receptor beta chain. As yet, its antigen is unknown. This record comes from a study of glioma-infiltrating T cells after dendritic cell vaccination. Findings of the study overall: Longer survival after dendritic cell vaccination followed higher pretreatment TIL content.

Germline V gives CDR1 LGHNA, CDR2 YNFKEQ. The CDR3 spans 19 residues. After removal of 0 bases from V and 0 bases from J, the junction contained 9 bases not matched to a gene. Time point here: after dendritic cell vaccination, including at tumor progression/relapse. Fresh-frozen tumor tissue and more than two years of survival data were available for all. Up to 2 ug genomic DNA was used for TCRB CDR3 amplification. Method: immunoSEQ multiplex PCR; TCRdb's copy keeps in-frame clones and lacks some. The sample consists of about 50,000 clones, around nine tenths of them appearing once. Sequenced material: blood, taken after dendritic cell vaccination. V and J are TRBV4-2 and TRBJ1-5; TRBD1 agrees at 9 bases. This TCR came from a human donor with glioblastoma. CDR3 loop: CASSQDLRTGVNSNQPQHF. The CDR3 coding sequence is TGTGCCAGCAGCCAAGATCTGAGGACAGGGGTGAATAGCAATCAGCCCCAGCATTTT.